The present T cell receptor beta chain was sequenced within a study of cytomegalovirus exposure and HLA in healthy donors. Trimming removed 2 bases at V and 3 bases at J, with 8 bases between. The CDR3 length is 13 residues. CDR1 is SGHRS and CDR2 is YFSETQ in the germline V gene. 60 Vbeta and 13 Jbeta primers were used in PCR. The protocol was immunoSEQ multiplex PCR, while the TCRdb copy is restricted to in-frame clones and leaves out a portion. The sample records roughly 200,000 clones, around three quarters being singletons. The clonotype originates from a woman in her 30s in good health and CMV-seropositive. Sequencing was carried out using PBMCs. V and J are TRBV5-1 and TRBJ1-1; no firm D call. CDR3 coding DNA: TGCGCCAGCAGCTTAACAAGCGACACTGAAGCTTTCTTT. Protein: CASSLTSDTEAFF.